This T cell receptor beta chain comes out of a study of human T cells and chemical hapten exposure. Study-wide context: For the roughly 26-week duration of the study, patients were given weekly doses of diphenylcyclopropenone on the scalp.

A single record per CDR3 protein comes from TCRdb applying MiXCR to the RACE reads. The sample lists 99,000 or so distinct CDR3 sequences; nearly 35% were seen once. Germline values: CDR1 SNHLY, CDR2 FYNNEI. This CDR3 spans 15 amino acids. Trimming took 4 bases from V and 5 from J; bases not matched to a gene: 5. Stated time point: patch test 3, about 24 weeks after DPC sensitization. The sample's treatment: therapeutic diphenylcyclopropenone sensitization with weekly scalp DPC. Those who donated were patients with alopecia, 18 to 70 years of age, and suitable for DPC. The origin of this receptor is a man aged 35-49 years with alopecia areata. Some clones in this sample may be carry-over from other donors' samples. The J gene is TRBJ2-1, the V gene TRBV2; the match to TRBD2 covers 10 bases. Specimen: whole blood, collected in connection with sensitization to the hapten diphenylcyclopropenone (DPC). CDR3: CASSGWTSGDNEQFF. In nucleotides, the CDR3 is TGTGCCAGCAGTGGGTGGACTAGCGGAGACAATGAGCAGTTCTTC.